Shown below are 18 T cell receptor beta chains from a single sample sequenced in a study of response to subunit inactivated influenza vaccine. In TCRdb, the RT-PCR reads were re-called with MiXCR into one record per CDR3 protein. The repertoire holds roughly 700,000 distinct CDR3 sequences, around 14% seen once, with around 6.5% in the top ten. Sequenced here: PBMCs from blood, sampled 14 days before vaccination. The receptors were sampled from a man between 45 and 60 years old who received an inactivated influenza vaccine.

The sample holds many counts of this clonotype. The CDR3 DNA reads TGTGCCAGCAGCCATAGACAGGGTTGGAACTATGGCTACACCTTC. It encodes CASSHRQGWNYGYTF. The gene calls are TRBV7-9 and TRBJ1-2, with 7 bases lining up with TRBD1. This CDR3 contains 15 residues. V lost 5 bases, J lost 2 bases, and 8 bases stayed unmatched. Germline V gene data show CDR1 as SEHNR and CDR2 as FQNEAQ (reference sequence).

This clonotype was found many times. This chain connects TRBV7-3 to TRBJ2-3, with 12 bases fitting TRBD2. Germline V gene data show CDR1 as SGHTA and CDR2 as FQGTGA. V lost 5 bases to trimming and J lost 4 bases; unmatched junction nucleotides: 7. This CDR3 has 16 residues. CDR3 residues: CASSDPTSGSPDTQYF. The DNA for the CDR3 is TGTGCCAGCAGCGACCCGACTAGCGGGAGCCCAGATACGCAGTATTTT.

In its sample, this clonotype was seen a few times. The chain links TRBV28 to TRBJ2-3; 7 bases match TRBD2. The CDR3 is 15 residues long. CDR1 is MDHEN, CDR2 SYDVKM, per germline. Trimming took 3 bases from V and 2 from J; bases not matched to a gene: 5. The CDR3 protein is CASSFGGGDTDTQYF. The CDR3 DNA sequence: TGTGCCAGCAGTTTCGGGGGAGGGGACACAGATACGCAGTATTTT.

This sequence joins TRBV6-1 and TRBJ1-1; 9 nucleotides agree with TRBD1. V was clipped by 2 bases and J by 8 bases; unmatched bases: 12. CDR3 length: 16 amino acids. Germline CDR1 reads MNHNS; CDR2 reads SASEGT. CDR3 loop: CASSELGRGQGPEAFF. The CDR3 coding sequence is TGTGCCAGCAGTGAACTAGGTCGGGGACAGGGTCCCGAAGCTTTCTTT.

This clonotype appeared a few times. The gene calls are TRBV28 and TRBJ2-6; the D gene is possibly TRBD1 (5 bases). Germline V gene lookup returns CDR1 MDHEN and CDR2 SYDVKM. Between the trimmed V and J ends, which lost 7 bases and 0 bases, there was a span of 22 bases. This CDR3 is 19 amino acids long. In DNA form, the CDR3 reads TGTGCCAGCACCACCTATAACAGGCTGTCCCTCTCTGGGGCCAACGTCCTGACTTTC. Residues: CASTTYNRLSLSGANVLTF.

The V gene is TRBV30, the J gene TRBJ2-7, with 8 nucleotides matching TRBD2. V was pared by 3 bases and J by 2 bases, with 3 bases of the junction left unmatched. The V gene's germline CDR1 is GTSNPN and CDR2 SVGIG (reference sequence). This CDR3 region has 13 residues. CDR3 residues: CAWSSGGPYEQYF. For the CDR3, the DNA is TGTGCCTGGAGCAGCGGGGGTCCCTACGAGCAGTACTTC.

This clonotype has just a few counts. The chain carries TRBV7-6 and TRBJ2-1; 9 positions agree with TRBD2. V was pared by 5 bases and J by 0 bases, with 11 bases of the junction left unmatched. The CDR3 sequence is 18 residues long. The germline CDR1 and CDR2 sequences are SGHVS and FNYEAQ. In nucleotides, the CDR3 is TGTGCCAGCAGCATACGCCCCGCTAGCGGGATCTCCTACAATGAGCAGTTCTTC. It is translated as CASSIRPASGISYNEQFF.

This clonotype has just a few counts. This sequence joins TRBV12-3 or TRBV12-4 and TRBJ1-6; the match to TRBD1 covers 11 bases. The CDR3 is made up of 14 amino acids. The V segment lost 8 bases and the J segment 14 bases; nucleotides outside the gene matches: 11. CDR3 sequence: CASGTDRGRNTLHF. In nucleotides, the CDR3 is TGTGCCAGCGGAACGGACAGGGGGCGTAACACCCTCCACTTT.

The chain couples TRBV5-1 to TRBJ2-7, with D possibly TRBD2 on 5 matching bases. There are 13 residues in the CDR3. CDR1 and CDR2 from the germline V gene are SGHRS and YFSETQ. Trimming stripped 5 bases from V and 5 bases from J, with 14 bases between. CDR3 bases: TGCGCCAGCAGAGCGCAGGAGGCCAACGAGCAGTACTTC. It codes for CASRAQEANEQYF. Based on the CDR3 plus reference TRBV5-1 and TRBJ2-7, the full variable domain is KAGVTQTPRYLIKTRGQQVTLSCSPISGHRSVSWYQQTPGQGLQFLFEYFSETQRNKGNFPGRFSGRQFSNSRSEMNVSTLELGDSALYLCASRAQEANEQYFGPGTRLTVT.

The chain has TRBV6-6 and TRBJ2-1; D possibly uses TRBD1 or TRBD2 (6 bases each). In germline, CDR1 is MNHNY, CDR2 SVGAGI (reference sequence). The CDR3 runs to 13 residues. V dropped 8 bases and J dropped 7 bases, with 15 bases sitting between them. Here the CDR3 reads CASQKGGGNEQFF. In DNA form, the CDR3 reads TGTGCCAGCCAGAAAGGAGGGGGAAATGAGCAGTTCTTC.

The V call is TRBV29-1, the J call TRBJ2-7; 12 bases align to TRBD2. The CDR3 totals 13 residues. The V gene end was trimmed by 4 bases and the J gene end by 5 bases; junction bases not matched to a gene: 3. CDR1 SQVTM and CDR2 ANQGSEA come from the germline V gene. In nucleotides, the CDR3 is TGCAGCGTTGGGGCTAGCGGGGGGGACGAGCAGTACTTC. Its translation: CSVGASGGDEQYF.

Only a few counts were recorded for this clonotype. The gene calls are TRBV7-2 and TRBJ2-2, with TRBD1 identical over 9 bases. Germline V gene sequence: CDR1 SGHTA, CDR2 FQGNSA. With 6 bases clipped from V and 5 bases from J, the junction kept 7 bases outside the gene matches. The CDR3 loop spans 15 amino acids. CDR3 protein: CASSKRQGGTGELFF. The CDR3, as DNA: TGTGCCAGCAGTAAAAGACAGGGGGGGACCGGGGAGCTGTTTTTT.

This clonotype was picked up a small number of times. The chain combines TRBV27 with TRBJ2-5; D gene uncertain. V was shortened by 2 bases and J by 0 bases, with 7 bases between the two germline ends. The CDR3 length is 14 residues. Germline V gene lookup returns CDR1 MNHEY and CDR2 SMNVEV (reference sequence). The CDR3 reads CASSLIGHQETQYF. CDR3 sequence (DNA): TGTGCCAGCAGTTTAATAGGTCACCAAGAGACCCAGTACTTC.

This clonotype showed up just a few times. This rearrangement joins TRBV7-6 to TRBJ1-1; 8 nucleotides agree with TRBD1. Trimming took 4 bases from V and 2 from J; bases not matched to a gene: 6. CDR1 SGHVS and CDR2 FNYEAQ come from the germline V gene. The CDR3 runs to 15 residues. The CDR3 bases are TGTGCCAGCAGCTGGGGGGACAGGCTAAACACTGAAGCTTTCTTT. Its translation: CASSWGDRLNTEAFF.

J is TRBJ2-1 and V is TRBV19; D is perhaps TRBD2 (6 bases). This CDR3 has 14 residues. Germline loops: CDR1 LNHDA, CDR2 SQIVND (reference sequence). The ends were cut back, 5 bases at V and 5 bases at J, with 13 bases in the middle. CDR3 sequence: CASSRGTPNNEQFF. Written as DNA, the CDR3 is TGTGCCAGTAGTCGGGGGACTCCGAACAATGAGCAGTTCTTC. Using reference TRBV19 and TRBJ2-1 for the parts outside the CDR3, the full variable domain is DGGITQSPKYLFRKEGQNVTLSCEQNLNHDAMYWYRQDPGQGLRLIYYSQIVNDFQKGDIAEGYSVSREKKESFPLTVTSAQKNPTAFYLCASSRGTPNNEQFFGPGTRLTVL.

This clonotype was picked up a small number of times. The J gene is TRBJ1-6, the V gene TRBV5-1; D is perhaps TRBD1 (5 bases). This CDR3 region has 15 residues. Germline loops: CDR1 SGHRS, CDR2 YFSETQ. V was shortened by 3 bases and J by 5 bases, with 12 bases between the two germline ends. CDR3 sequence (DNA): TGCGCCAGCAGCTCGCAGGGTGGTGATAATTCACCCCTCCACTTT. Translation gives CASSSQGGDNSPLHF.

This chain joins TRBV15 and TRBJ1-2; D gene uncertain. Trimming took 0 bases from V and 8 from J, leaving 13 bases between them. This CDR3 is built from 14 residues. Germline values: CDR1 LNHNV, CDR2 YYDKDF (reference sequence). CDR3 coding DNA: TGTGCCACCAGCAGAGATCGTCCGCCCCGCGGCTACACCTTC. This encodes CATSRDRPPRGYTF. Complete variable domain (other parts from reference TRBV15 and TRBJ1-2): DAMVIQNPRYQVTQFGKPVTLSCSQTLNHNVMYWYQQKSSQAPKLLFHYYDKDFNNEADTPDNFQSRRPNTSFCFLDIRSPGLGDTAMYLCATSRDRPPRGYTFGSGTRLTVV.

V is TRBV24-1 and J is TRBJ2-1, with 11 bases fitting TRBD2. Looked up from germline, CDR1 is KGHDR and CDR2 is SFDVKD. CDR3 length: 16 residues. V lost 4 bases, J lost 7 bases, and 8 bases stayed unmatched. The CDR3 region has the DNA TGTGCCACCAGTGAATTTTTAGCGGGAGGGATAAATGAGCAGTTCTTC. It specifies CATSEFLAGGINEQFF.